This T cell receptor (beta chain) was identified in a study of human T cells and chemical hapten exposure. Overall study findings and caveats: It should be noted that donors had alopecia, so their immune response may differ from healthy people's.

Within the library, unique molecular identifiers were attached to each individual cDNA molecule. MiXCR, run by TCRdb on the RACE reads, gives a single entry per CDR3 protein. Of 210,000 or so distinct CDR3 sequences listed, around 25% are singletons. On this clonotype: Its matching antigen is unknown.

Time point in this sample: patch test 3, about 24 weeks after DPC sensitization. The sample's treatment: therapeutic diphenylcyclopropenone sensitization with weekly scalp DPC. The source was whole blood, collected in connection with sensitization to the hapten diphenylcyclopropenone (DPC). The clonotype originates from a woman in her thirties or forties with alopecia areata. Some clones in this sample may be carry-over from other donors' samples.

The CDR3 bases are TGTGCCAGCAGTTCACAGGGCCAGCCCCAGCATTTT. This sequence encodes CASSSQGQPQHF. The genes are TRBV28 and TRBJ1-5; weak D call: TRBD1 (6 bases). The CDR3 totals 12 residues. V lost 4 bases, J lost 7 bases, and 8 bases lay in between. Germline V gene lookup returns CDR1 MDHEN and CDR2 SYDVKM.